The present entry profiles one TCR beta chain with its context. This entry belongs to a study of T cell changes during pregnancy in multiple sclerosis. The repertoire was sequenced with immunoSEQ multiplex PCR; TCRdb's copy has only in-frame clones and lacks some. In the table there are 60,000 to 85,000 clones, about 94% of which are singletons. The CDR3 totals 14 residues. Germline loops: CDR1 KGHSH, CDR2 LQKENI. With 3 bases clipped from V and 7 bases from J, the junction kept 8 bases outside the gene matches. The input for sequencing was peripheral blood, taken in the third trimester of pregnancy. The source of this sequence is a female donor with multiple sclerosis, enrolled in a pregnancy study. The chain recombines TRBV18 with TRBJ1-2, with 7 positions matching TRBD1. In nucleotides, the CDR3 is TGTGCCAGCTCACCCCTCGAGGGGGCAGGTGGCTACACCTTC. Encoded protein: CASSPLEGAGGYTF. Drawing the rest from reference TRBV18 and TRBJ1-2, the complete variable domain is NAGVMQNPRHLVRRRGQEARLRCSPMKGHSHVYWYRQLPEEGLKFMVYLQKENIIDESGMPKERFSAEFPKEGPSILRIQQVVRGDSAAYFCASSPLEGAGGYTFGSGTRLTVV.